At least ten counts were recorded for the clone carrying this TCR beta chain. Its matching antigen is unknown. Bone marrow was sampled from every patient at the time of active disease. Germline V gene lookup returns CDR1 SGHVS and CDR2 FQNEAQ. This CDR3 has 16 residues. V was pared by 3 bases and J by 5 bases, with 11 bases of the junction left unmatched. This library used roughly 430 ng RNA and molecular barcoded adaptors spanning alpha/delta and beta/gamma chains. TCRdb passed the reads through MiXCR, listing each CDR3 protein once. This sample carries tens of thousands of distinct CDR3 sequences, 20% to 25% of them seen once, and the ten largest clones take about 18%. These data come from a study of read filtering for tumor transcriptome and immune sequencing. Study as a whole: Roughly 8 patients were R-ISS I, some 16 were R-ISS II, over 5 were R-ISS III. TCR-mapped reads were about 4 to 10.27 million with IR-seq versus roughly 75 to 1,300 with RNA-seq.

Findings and caveats of the study: Compared with RNA-seq, IR-seq gave much higher clonotype depth and reliability.

The sequence derives from a donor at least 40 years old with multiple myeloma. Sequenced input: a population of CD138-negative cells sorted from bone marrow. This chain connects TRBV7-8 to TRBJ2-5, with TRBD2 matching over 8 bases. CDR3 sequence (DNA): TGTGCCAGCAGCTTCAGGGGACGGGGGGGCCATGAGACCCAGTACTTC. Encoded protein: CASSFRGRGGHETQYF.